The clone carrying this T cell receptor (beta chain) came up a few times. This sample is part of a study of low-dose radiotherapy and immunotherapy resistance in tumors. TRAV- and TRBV-specific primers, spanning alpha and beta chains, primed first-strand cDNA. A roughly 20-cycle PCR with a constant-region primer and V-primer adapter amplified TCRs. One entry per CDR3 protein, called by TCRdb with MiXCR from the reads. The repertoire holds more than 7,000 distinct CDR3 sequences, with approximately 57% as singletons. Germline-derived CDR1 and CDR2 are MDHEN and SYDVKM. This CDR3 is built from 15 residues. The ends were cut back, 2 bases at V and 7 bases at J, with 12 bases in the middle. Low-dose radiotherapy, low-dose cyclophosphamide, aspirin, ipilimumab and nivolumab were all given to the donors.

V is TRBV28 and J is TRBJ1-6; perhaps TRBD1 as D (5 bases). This clonotype originated in a human donor with advanced metastatic prostate, ovarian, gallbladder or colorectal cancer (not recorded which). This table probably holds off-target reads from a library built for another chain. The DNA of the CDR3 is TGTGCCAGCAGTTTACTGGAGGGGATGAATTCACCCCTCCACTTT. Its protein is CASSLLEGMNSPLHF.